This is a list of T cell receptor beta chains from one sample in a study of cytomegalovirus exposure and HLA in healthy donors. The method was immunoSEQ multiplex PCR; TCRdb's version includes in-frame clones alone and lacks a portion of them. The table includes fewer than 130,000 clones, around three quarters detected once. Material: PBMCs. These receptors all stem from a woman between 40 and 50 years old in good health and CMV-seronegative. CDR3s include the opening cysteine and the closing phenylalanine or tryptophan.

j_call: TRBJ2-3; v_call: TRBV5-4; cdr3_aa: CASSLDFPDTQYF
j_call: TRBJ1-5; v_call: TRBV7-2; cdr3_aa: CASSMQGLSNQPQHF
j_call: TRBJ1-2; v_call: TRBV6-5; cdr3_aa: CASSNYRGGYTF
j_call: TRBJ1-1; v_call: TRBV6-5; cdr3_aa: CASSVTGYTEAFF
j_call: TRBJ2-7; v_call: TRBV6-1; cdr3_aa: CASNLGGRAYEQYF
j_call: TRBJ1-1; v_call: TRBV5-1; cdr3_aa: CASSLDYSGEEAFF
j_call: TRBJ1-1; v_call: TRBV7-2; cdr3_aa: CASSLVGLGTTNTEAFF
j_call: TRBJ2-5; v_call: TRBV6-6; cdr3_aa: CASSYTTVPEETQYF
j_call: TRBJ1-1; v_call: TRBV19; cdr3_aa: CASIGPDTEAFF
j_call: TRBJ2-3; v_call: TRBV5-4; cdr3_aa: CASSPGLDTQYF
j_call: TRBJ2-3; v_call: TRBV6-5; cdr3_aa: CASSPGQGGWDTQYF
j_call: TRBJ2-7; v_call: TRBV5-1; cdr3_aa: CASSLGTSGLYEQYF
j_call: TRBJ2-2; v_call: TRBV5-1; cdr3_aa: CASSKGLAGGRFTGELFF
j_call: TRBJ2-7; v_call: TRBV7-2; cdr3_aa: CASSVSGSSYEQYF
j_call: TRBJ2-7; v_call: TRBV27; cdr3_aa: CASGTSYEQYF
j_call: TRBJ2-2; v_call: TRBV6-5; cdr3_aa: CASSYQRGTGELFF
j_call: TRBJ1-3; v_call: TRBV7-2; cdr3_aa: CASSLMQFGNTIYF
j_call: TRBJ2-7; v_call: TRBV7-9; cdr3_aa: CASSLPQTGSSYEQYF
j_call: TRBJ2-1; v_call: TRBV30; cdr3_aa: CAWSAHGYEQFF
j_call: TRBJ2-7; v_call: TRBV29-1; cdr3_aa: CSAVDRDLYEQYF
j_call: TRBJ2-3; v_call: TRBV5-1; cdr3_aa: CASSLGSSGSTDTQYF
j_call: TRBJ2-2; v_call: TRBV4-1; cdr3_aa: CASSQDTPGASNTGELFF
j_call: TRBJ2-2; v_call: TRBV14; cdr3_aa: CASSQQGATGELFF